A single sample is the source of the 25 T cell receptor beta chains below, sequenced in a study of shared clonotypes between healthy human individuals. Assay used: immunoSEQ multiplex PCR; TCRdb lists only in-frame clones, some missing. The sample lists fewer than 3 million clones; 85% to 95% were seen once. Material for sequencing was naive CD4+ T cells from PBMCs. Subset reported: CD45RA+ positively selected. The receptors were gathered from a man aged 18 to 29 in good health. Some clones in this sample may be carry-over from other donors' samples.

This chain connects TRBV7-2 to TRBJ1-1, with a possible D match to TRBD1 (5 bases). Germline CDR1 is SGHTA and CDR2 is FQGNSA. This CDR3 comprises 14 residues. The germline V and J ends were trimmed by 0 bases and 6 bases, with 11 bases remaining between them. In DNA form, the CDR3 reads TGTGCCAGCAGCTTAGCGGGGCGTCTATCTGAAGCTTTCTTT. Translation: CASSLAGRLSEAFF.

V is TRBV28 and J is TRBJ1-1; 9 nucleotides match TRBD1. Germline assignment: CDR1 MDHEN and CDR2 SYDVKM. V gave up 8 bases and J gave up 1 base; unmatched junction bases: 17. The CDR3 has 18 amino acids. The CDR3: CASPPGGDRVLSNTEAFF. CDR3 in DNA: TGTGCCAGCCCCCCCGGGGGGGACAGGGTTTTATCGAACACTGAAGCTTTCTTT.

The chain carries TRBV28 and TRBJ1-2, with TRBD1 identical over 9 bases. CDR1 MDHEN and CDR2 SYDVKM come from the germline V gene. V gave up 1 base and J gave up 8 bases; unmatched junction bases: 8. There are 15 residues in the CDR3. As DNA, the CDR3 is TGTGCCAGCAGTTTATATTACAGGGGGCGGGACGGCTACACCTTC. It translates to CASSLYYRGRDGYTF.

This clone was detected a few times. The CDR3 is CAISDIGLGQHF. The CDR3 DNA reads as TGTGCCATCAGTGACATAGGGCTGGGGCAGCATTTT. V is TRBV10-3 and J is TRBJ1-5; D unresolved. The V end lost 3 bases, the J end lost 13 bases, and 13 bases lay between the germline ends. The CDR3 has 12 residues. Germline V lookup: CDR1 ENHRY, CDR2 SYGVKD.

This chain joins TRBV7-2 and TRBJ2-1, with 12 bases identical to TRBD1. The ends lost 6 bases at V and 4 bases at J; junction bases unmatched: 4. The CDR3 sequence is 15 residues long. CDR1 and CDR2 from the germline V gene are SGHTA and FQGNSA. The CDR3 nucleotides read TGTGCCAGCAGTTGGGACAGGGGGCCTTACAATGAGCAGTTCTTC. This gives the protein CASSWDRGPYNEQFF. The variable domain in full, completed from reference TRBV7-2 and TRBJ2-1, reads GAGVSQSPSNKVTEKGKDVELRCDPISGHTALYWYRQSLGQGLEFLIYFQGNSAPDKSGLPSDRFSAERTGGSVSTLTIQRTQQEDSAVYLCASSWDRGPYNEQFFGPGTRLTVL.

This chain's CDR3 is CASSPRLGNNEQFF. The CDR3 region has the DNA TGTGCCAGCTCACCTAGGCTAGGAAACAATGAGCAGTTCTTC. The V gene is TRBV18, the J gene TRBJ2-1; D is uncertain. Germline assignment: CDR1 KGHSH and CDR2 LQKENI. The CDR3 extends over 14 amino acids. Trimming pared 3 bases from V and 5 bases from J, leaving 11 bases between.

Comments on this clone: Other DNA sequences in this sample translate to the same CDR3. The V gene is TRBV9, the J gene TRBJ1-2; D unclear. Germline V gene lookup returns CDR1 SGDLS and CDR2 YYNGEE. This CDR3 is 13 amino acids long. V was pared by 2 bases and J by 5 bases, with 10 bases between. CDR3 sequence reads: CASSVGTDYGYTF. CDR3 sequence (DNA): TGTGCCAGCAGCGTTGGCACAGATTATGGCTACACCTTC.

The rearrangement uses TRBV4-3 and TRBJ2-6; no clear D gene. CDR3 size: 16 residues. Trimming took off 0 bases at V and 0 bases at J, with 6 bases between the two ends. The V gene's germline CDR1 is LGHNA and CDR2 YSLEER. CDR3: CASSQDASSGANVLTF. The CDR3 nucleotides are TGCGCCAGCAGCCAAGATGCCAGCTCTGGGGCCAACGTCCTGACTTTC.

The CDR3 reads CASRGPEGNEQFF. The CDR3 DNA reads TGTGCCAGCAGGGGCCCGGAGGGCAATGAGCAGTTCTTC. The V and J genes are TRBV28 and TRBJ2-1; tentative D call: TRBD2 (6 bases). Germline assignment: CDR1 MDHEN and CDR2 SYDVKM. The V end was cut by 6 bases, the J end by 6 bases, with 12 bases between. The CDR3 runs to 13 residues.

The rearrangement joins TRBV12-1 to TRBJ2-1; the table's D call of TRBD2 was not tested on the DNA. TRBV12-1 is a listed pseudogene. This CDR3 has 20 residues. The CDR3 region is CASSPGFGGRAVRSYNEQFF. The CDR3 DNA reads TGTGCCAGCAGCCCCGGGTTCGGCGGGAGGGCCGTTCGCTCCTACAATGAGCAGTTCTTC.

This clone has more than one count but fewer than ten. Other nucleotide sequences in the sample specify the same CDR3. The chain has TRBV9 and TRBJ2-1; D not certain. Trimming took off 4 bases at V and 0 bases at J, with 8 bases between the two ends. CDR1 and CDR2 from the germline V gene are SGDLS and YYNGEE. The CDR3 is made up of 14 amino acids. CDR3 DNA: TGTGCCAGCAGCCCCCTTAGCTCCTACAATGAGCAGTTCTTC. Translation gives CASSPLSSYNEQFF.

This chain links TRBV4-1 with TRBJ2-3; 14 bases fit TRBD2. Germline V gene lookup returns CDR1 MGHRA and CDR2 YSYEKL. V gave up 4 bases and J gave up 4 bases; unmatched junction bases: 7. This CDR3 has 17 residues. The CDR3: CASSLQGLAGEPDTQYF. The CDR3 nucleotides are TGCGCCAGCAGCCTTCAGGGACTAGCGGGAGAACCAGATACGCAGTATTTT.

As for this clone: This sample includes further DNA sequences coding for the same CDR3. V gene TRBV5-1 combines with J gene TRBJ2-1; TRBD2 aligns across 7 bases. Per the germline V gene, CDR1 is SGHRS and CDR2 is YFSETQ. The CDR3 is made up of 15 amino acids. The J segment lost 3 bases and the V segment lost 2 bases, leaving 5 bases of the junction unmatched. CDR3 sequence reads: CASSLLAGVYNEQFF. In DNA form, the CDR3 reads TGCGCCAGCAGCTTACTGGCGGGGGTCTACAATGAGCAGTTCTTC.

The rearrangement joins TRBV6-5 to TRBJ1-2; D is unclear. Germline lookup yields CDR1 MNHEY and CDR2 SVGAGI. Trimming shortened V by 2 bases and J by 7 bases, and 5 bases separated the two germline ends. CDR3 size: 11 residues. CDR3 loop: CASSYQGGYTF. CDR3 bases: TGTGCCAGCAGTTACCAAGGTGGCTACACCTTC.

Here the CDR3 reads CASSAGTQKGTIYF. The CDR3 nucleotides read TGTGCCAGCAGTGCCGGGACTCAAAAAGGGACCATATATTTT. The chain combines TRBV7-6 with TRBJ1-3, with a weak D call TRBD1 (5 bases). The CDR3 has 14 amino acids. V dropped 6 bases and J dropped 10 bases, with 19 bases sitting between them. Germline V gene sequence: CDR1 SGHVS, CDR2 FNYEAQ.

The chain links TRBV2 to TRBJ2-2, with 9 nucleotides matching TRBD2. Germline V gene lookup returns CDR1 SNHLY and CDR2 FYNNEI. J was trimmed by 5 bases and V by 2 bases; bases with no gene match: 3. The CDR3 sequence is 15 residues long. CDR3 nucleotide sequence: TGTGCCAGCAGTGAACAGCTAGCGGGAACCGGGGAGCTGTTTTTT. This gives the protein CASSEQLAGTGELFF. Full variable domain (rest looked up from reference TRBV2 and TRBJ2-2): EPEVTQTPSHQVTQMGQEVILRCVPISNHLYFYWYRQILGQKVEFLVSFYNNEISEKSEIFDDQFSVERPDGSNFTLKIRSTKLEDSAMYFCASSEQLAGTGELFFGEGSRLTVL.

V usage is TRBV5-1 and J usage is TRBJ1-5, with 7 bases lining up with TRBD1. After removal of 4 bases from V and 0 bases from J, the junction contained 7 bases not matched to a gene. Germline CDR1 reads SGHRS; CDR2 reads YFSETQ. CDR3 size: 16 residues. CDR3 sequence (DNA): TGCGCCAGCAGCCCAGGGACAGTAACTAGCAATCAGCCCCAGCATTTT. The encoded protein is CASSPGTVTSNQPQHF.

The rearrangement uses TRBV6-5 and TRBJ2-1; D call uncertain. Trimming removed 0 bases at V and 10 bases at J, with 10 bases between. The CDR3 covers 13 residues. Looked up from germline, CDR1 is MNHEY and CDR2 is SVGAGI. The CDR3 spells CASSYSRYAEQFF. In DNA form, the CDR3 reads TGTGCCAGCAGTTACTCGAGGTATGCCGAGCAGTTCTTC.

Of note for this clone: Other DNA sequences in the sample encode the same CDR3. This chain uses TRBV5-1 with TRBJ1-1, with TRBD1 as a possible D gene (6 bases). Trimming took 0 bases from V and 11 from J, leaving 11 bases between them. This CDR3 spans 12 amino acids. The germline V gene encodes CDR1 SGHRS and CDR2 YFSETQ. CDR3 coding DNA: TGCGCCAGCAGCTTGGAAGGGGGTCGTGCTTTCTTT. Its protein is CASSLEGGRAFF.

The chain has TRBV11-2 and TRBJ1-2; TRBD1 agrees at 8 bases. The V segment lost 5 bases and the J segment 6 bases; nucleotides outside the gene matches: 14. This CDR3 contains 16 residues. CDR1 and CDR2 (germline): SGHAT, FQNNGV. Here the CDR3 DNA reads TGTGCCAGCAGCCCCCCCCGTCCAGGGGGCGGGAATGGCTACACCTTC. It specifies CASSPPRPGGGNGYTF.

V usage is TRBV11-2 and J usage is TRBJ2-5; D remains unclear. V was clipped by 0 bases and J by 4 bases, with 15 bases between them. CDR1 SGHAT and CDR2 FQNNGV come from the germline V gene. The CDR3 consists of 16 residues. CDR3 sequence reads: CASSLDYGRQVETQYF. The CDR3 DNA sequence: TGTGCCAGCAGCTTAGATTACGGACGCCAGGTAGAGACCCAGTACTTC.

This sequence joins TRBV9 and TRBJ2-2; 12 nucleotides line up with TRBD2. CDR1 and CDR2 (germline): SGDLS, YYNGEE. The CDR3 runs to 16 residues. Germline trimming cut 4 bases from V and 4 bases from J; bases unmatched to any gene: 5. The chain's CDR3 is CASSHKTSGSTGELFF. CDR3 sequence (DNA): TGTGCCAGCAGCCATAAGACTAGCGGGAGCACCGGGGAGCTGTTTTTT.

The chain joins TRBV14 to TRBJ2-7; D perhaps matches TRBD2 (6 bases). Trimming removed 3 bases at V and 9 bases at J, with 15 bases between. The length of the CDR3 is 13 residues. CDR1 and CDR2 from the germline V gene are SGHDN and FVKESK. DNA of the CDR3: TGTGCCAGCAGCCACCAAGGCGGGATCCCGCAGTACTTC. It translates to CASSHQGGIPQYF.

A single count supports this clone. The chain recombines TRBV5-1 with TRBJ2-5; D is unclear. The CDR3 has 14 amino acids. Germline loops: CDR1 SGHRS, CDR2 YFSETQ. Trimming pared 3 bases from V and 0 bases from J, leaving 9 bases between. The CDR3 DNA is TGCGCCAGCAGCTCCCCCGGAAACCAAGAGACCCAGTACTTC. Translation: CASSSPGNQETQYF.

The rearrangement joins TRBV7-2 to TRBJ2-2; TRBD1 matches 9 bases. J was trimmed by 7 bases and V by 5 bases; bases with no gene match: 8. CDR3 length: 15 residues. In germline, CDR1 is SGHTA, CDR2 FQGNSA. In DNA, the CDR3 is TGTGCCAGCAGCAGAGGGACAGGGCCCGGCGGGGAGCTGTTTTTT. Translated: CASSRGTGPGGELFF.